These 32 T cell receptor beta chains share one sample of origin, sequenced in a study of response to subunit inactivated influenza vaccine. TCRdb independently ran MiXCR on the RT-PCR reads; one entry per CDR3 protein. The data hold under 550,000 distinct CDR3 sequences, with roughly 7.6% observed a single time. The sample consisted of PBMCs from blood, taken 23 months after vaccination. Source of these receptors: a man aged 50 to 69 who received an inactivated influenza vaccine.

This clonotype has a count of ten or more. The CDR3 loop reads CASSRGLGNEQFF. The CDR3 DNA is TGTGCCAGCAGCCGCGGACTAGGAAATGAGCAGTTCTTC. The genes are TRBV4-2 and TRBJ2-1, with 7 bases that match TRBD2. CDR1 and CDR2 from the germline V gene are LGHNA and YNFKEQ. After removal of 4 bases from V and 7 bases from J, the junction contained 4 bases not matched to a gene. The CDR3 is made up of 13 amino acids.

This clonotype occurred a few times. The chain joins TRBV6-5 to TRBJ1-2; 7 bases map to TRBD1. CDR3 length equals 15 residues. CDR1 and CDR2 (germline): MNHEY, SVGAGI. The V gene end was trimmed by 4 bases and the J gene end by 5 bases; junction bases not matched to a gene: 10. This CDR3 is CASSSPRDSVYGYTF. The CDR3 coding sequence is TGTGCCAGCAGTTCCCCCCGGGACAGCGTATATGGCTACACCTTC.

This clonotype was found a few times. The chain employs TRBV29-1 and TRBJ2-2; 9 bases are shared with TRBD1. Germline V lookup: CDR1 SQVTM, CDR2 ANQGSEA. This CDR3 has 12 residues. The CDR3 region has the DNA TGCAGTGGAGGGACAGGGACCGGGGAGCTGTTTTTT. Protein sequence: CSGGTGTGELFF.

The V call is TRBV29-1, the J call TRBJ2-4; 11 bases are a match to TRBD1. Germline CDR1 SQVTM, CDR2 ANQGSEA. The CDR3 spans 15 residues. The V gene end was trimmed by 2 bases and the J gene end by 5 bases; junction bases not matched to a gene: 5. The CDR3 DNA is TGCAGCGTTGAACCCAAGGGACAGGGGGAAAACATTCAGTACTTC. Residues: CSVEPKGQGENIQYF.

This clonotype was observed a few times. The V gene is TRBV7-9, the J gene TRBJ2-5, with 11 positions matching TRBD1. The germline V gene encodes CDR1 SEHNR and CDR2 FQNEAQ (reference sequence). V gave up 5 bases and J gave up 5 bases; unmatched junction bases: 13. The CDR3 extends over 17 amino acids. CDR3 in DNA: TGTGCCAGCAGCCCAAAGTGGGTGGACAGGGGGCCGGAGACCCAGTACTTC. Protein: CASSPKWVDRGPETQYF.

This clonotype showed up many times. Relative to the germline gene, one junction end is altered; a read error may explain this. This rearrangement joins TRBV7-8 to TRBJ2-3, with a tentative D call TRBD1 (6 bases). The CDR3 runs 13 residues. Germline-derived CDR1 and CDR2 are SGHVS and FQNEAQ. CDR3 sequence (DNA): TGCGCCAGCAGCTTGGGGACAACAGATACGCAGTATTTT. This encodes CASSLGTTDTQYF. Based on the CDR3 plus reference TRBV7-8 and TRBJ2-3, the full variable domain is GAGVSQSPRYKVAKRGQDVALRCDPISGHVSLFWYQQALGQGPEFLTYFQNEAQLDKSGLPSDRFFAERPEGSVSTLKIQRTQQEDSAVYLCASSLGTTDTQYFGPGTRLTVL.

CDR3 sequence (DNA): TGCGCCAGCAGCGGGGACCAAGAGACCCAGTACTTC. It translates to CASSGDQETQYF. The chain couples TRBV5-1 to TRBJ2-5; the D is unclear. The CDR3 runs to 12 residues. Between the trimmed V and J ends, which lost 4 bases and 0 bases, there was a span of 4 bases. Germline V gene sequence: CDR1 SGHRS, CDR2 YFSETQ.

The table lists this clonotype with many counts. In DNA form, the CDR3 reads TGTGCCAGCAGCCAAGATTTATTGAGCTCCTACAATGAGCAGTTCTTC. Protein: CASSQDLLSSYNEQFF. This chain connects TRBV14 to TRBJ2-1; unclear D gene. The V and J ends lost 0 bases and 0 bases respectively, with 9 bases between them. CDR1 and CDR2 (germline): SGHDN, FVKESK. The CDR3 is 16 amino acids.

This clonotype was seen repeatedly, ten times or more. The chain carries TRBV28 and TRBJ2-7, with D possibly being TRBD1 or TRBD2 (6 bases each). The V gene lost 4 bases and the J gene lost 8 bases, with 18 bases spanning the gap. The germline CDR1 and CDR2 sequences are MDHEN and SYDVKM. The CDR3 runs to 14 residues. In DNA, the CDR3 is TGTGCCAGCAGTTCCGGGGGCACACTTCTCCAGCAGTACTTC. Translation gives CASSSGGTLLQQYF. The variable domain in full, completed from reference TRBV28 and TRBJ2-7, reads DVKVTQSSRYLVKRTGEKVFLECVQDMDHENMFWYRQDPGLGLRLIYFSYDVKMKEKGDIPEGYSVSREKKERFSLILESASTNQTSMYLCASSSGGTLLQQYFGPGTRLTVT.

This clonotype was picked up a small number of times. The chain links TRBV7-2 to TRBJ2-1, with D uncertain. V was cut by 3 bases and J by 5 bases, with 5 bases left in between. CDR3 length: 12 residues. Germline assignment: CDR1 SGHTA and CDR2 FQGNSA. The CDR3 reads CASSFGNNEQFF. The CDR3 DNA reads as TGTGCCAGCAGCTTTGGGAACAATGAGCAGTTCTTC.

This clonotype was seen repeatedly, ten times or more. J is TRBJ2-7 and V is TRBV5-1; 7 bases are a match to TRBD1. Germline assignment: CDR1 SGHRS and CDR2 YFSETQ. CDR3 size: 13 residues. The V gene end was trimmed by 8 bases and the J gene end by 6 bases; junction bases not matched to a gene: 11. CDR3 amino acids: CASTPSTGTEQYF. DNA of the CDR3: TGCGCCAGTACACCCTCGACAGGGACCGAGCAGTACTTC.

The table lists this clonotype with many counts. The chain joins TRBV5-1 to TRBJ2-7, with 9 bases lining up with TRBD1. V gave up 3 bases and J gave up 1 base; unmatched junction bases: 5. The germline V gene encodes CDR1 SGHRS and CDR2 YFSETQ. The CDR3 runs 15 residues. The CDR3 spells CASSYGTGNSYEQYF. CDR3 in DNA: TGCGCCAGCAGCTACGGGACAGGGAATTCCTACGAGCAGTACTTC.

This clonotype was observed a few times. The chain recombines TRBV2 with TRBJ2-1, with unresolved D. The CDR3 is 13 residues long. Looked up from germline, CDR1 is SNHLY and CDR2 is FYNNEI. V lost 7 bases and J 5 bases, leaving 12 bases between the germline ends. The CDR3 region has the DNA TGTGCCAGCATGCGGCGGAGAAACAATGAGCAGTTCTTC. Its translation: CASMRRRNNEQFF.

The CDR3 loop is CSAPVAGSYEQYF. In nucleotides, the CDR3 is TGCAGTGCCCCGGTGGCAGGGTCCTACGAGCAGTACTTC. The rearrangement links TRBV20-1 to TRBJ2-7; the D gene is possibly TRBD1 (5 bases). Per germline, CDR1 DFQATT and CDR2 SNEGSKA (reference sequence). Trimming removed 6 bases at V and 1 base at J, with 13 bases between. The CDR3 runs to 13 residues.

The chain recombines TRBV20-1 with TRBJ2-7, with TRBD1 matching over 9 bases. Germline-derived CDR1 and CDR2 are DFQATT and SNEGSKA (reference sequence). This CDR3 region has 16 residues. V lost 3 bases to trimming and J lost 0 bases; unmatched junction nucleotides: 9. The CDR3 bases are TGCAGTGCTAGGGTAACCACAGGGGGCGTCTCCTACGAGCAGTACTTC. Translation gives CSARVTTGGVSYEQYF.

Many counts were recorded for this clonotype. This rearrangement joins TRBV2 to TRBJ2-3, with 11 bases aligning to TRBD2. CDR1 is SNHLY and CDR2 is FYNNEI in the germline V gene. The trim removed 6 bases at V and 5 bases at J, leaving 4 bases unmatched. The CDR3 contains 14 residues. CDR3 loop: CASSTSGSLDTQYF. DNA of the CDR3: TGTGCCAGCAGCACTAGCGGGAGCCTAGATACGCAGTATTTT.

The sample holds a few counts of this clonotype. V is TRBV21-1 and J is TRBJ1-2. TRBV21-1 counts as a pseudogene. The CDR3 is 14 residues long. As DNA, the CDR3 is TGTGCCAGCAGTCGGGGGGGAGATTCTTATGGCTACACCTTC. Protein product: CASSRGGDSYGYTF.

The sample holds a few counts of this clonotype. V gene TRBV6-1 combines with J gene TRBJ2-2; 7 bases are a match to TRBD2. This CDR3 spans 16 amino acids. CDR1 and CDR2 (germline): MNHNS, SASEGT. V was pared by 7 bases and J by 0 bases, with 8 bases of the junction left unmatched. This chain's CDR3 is CASKGAGGANTGELFF. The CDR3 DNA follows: TGTGCCAGCAAAGGGGCTGGGGGGGCGAACACCGGGGAGCTGTTTTTT.

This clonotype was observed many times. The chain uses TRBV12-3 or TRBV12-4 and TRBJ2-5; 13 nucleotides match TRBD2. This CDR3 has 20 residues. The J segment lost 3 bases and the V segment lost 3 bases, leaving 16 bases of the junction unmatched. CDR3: CASSFMPRFGTSGTEETQYF. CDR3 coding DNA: TGTGCCAGCAGTTTTATGCCGCGTTTTGGGACTAGCGGGACCGAAGAGACCCAGTACTTC.

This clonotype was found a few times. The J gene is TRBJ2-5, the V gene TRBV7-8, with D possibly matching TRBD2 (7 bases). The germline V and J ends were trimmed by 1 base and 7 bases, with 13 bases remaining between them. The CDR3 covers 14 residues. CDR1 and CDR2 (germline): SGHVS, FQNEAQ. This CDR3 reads CASSLEGGPGTQYF. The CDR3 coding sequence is TGTGCCAGCAGCTTAGAGGGGGGGCCTGGGACCCAGTACTTC.

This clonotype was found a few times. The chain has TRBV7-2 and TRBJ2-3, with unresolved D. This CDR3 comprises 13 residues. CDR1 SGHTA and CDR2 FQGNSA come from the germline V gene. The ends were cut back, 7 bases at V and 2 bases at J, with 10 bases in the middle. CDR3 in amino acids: CASMVGSTDTQYF. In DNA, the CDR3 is TGTGCCAGCATGGTGGGATCCACAGATACGCAGTATTTT.

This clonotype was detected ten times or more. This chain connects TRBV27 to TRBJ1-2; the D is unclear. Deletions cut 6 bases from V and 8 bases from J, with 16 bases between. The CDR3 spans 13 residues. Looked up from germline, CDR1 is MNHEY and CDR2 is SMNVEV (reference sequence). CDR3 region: CASRIGGSVGYTF. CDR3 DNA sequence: TGTGCCAGCAGAATTGGAGGGTCGGTAGGCTACACCTTC.

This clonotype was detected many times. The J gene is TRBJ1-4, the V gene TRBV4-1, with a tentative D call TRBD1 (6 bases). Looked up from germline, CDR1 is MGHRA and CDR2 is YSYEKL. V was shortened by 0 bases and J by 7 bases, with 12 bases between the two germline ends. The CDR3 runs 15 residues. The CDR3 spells CASSQDWGRGEKLFF. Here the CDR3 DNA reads TGCGCCAGCAGCCAAGATTGGGGGCGCGGTGAAAAACTGTTTTTT.

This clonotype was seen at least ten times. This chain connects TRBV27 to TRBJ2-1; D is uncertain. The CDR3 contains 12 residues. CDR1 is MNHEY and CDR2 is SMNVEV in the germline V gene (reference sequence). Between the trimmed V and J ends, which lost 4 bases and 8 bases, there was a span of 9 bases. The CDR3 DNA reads TGTGCCAGCAGTTCGACCGACCATGAGCAGTTCTTC. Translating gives CASSSTDHEQFF.

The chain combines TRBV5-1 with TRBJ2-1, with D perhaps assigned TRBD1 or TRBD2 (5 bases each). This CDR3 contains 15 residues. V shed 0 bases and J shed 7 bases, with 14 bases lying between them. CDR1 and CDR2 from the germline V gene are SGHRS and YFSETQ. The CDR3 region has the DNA TGCGCCAGCAGCTTGGATAGACTGGGGGTAAATGAGCAGTTCTTC. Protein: CASSLDRLGVNEQFF.

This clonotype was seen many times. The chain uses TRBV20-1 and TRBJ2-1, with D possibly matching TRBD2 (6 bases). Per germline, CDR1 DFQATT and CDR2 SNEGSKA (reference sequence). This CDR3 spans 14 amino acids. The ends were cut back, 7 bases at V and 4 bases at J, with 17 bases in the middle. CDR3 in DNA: TGCAGTGGGCGGGAACCGCCAACGTACAATGAGCAGTTCTTC. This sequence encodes CSGREPPTYNEQFF.

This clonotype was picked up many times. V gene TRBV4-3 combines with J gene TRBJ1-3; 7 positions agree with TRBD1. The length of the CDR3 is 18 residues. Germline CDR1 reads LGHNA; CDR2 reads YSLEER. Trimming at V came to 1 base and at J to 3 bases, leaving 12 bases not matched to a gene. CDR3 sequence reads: CASSQGAQGTDFGNTIYF. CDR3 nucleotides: TGCGCCAGCAGCCAAGGGGCCCAAGGGACAGATTTTGGAAACACCATATATTTT.

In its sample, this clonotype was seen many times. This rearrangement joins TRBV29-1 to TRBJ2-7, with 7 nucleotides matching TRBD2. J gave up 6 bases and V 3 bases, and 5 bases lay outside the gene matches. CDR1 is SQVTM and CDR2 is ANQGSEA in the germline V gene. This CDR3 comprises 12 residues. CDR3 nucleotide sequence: TGCAGCGTTGAGCGGGAGACGGGCGAGCAGTACTTC. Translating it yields CSVERETGEQYF.

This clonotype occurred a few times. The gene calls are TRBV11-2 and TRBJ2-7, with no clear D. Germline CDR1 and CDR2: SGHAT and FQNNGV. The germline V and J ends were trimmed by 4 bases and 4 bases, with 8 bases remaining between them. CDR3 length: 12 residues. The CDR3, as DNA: TGTGCCAGCAGCTCCAAAGTATACGAGCAGTACTTC. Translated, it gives CASSSKVYEQYF.

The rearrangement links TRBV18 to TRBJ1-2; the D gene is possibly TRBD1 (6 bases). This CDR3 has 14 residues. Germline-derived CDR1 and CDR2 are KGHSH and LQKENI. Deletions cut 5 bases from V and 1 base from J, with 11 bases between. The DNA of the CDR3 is TGTGCCAGCTCAGCAGGACAGCTTAACTATGGCTACACCTTC. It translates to CASSAGQLNYGYTF.

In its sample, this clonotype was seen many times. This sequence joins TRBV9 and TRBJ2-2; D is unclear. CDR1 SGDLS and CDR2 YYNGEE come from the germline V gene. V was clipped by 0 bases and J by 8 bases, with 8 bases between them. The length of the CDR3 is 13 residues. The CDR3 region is CASSVVNSGELFF. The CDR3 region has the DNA TGTGCCAGCAGCGTAGTTAATTCGGGGGAGCTGTTTTTT.

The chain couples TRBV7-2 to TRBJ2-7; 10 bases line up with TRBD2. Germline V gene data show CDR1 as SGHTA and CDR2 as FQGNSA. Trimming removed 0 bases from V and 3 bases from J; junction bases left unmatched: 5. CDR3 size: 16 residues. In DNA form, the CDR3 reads TGTGCCAGCAGCTTAGCGGCTAGCGGGGGTAACTACGAGCAGTACTTC. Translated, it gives CASSLAASGGNYEQYF. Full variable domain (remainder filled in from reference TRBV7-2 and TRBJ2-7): GAGVSQSPSNKVTEKGKDVELRCDPISGHTALYWYRQSLGQGLEFLIYFQGNSAPDKSGLPSDRFSAERTGGSVSTLTIQRTQQEDSAVYLCASSLAASGGNYEQYFGPGTRLTVT.